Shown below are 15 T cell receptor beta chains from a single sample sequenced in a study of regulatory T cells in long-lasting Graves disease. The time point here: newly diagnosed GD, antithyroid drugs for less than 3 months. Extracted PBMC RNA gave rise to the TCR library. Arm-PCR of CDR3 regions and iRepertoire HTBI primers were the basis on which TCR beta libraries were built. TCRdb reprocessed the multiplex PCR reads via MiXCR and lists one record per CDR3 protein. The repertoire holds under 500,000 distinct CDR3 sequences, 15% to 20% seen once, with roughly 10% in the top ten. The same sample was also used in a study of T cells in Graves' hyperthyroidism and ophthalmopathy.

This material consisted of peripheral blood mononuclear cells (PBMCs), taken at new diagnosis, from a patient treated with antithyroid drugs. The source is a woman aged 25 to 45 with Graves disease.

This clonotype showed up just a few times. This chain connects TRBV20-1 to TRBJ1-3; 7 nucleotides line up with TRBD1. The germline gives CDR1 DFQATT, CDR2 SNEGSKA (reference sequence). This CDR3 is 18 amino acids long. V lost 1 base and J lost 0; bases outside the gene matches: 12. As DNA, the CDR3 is TGCAGTGCTAGAGGGGGACAGCGGCACCCAACCTCTGGAAACACCATATATTTT. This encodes CSARGGQRHPTSGNTIYF.

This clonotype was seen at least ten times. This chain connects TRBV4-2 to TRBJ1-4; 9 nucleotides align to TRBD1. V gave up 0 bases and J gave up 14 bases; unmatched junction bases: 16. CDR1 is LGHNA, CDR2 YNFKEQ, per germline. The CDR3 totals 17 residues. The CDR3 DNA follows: TGTGCCAGCAGCCAAGATTCGTCGGGACAGGGCTATTCTGGGCTGTTTTTT. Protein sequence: CASSQDSSGQGYSGLFF.

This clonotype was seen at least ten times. CDR3 DNA: TGCAGTGCTAGGGATAACAGGGGGCCAATCTACGAGCAGTACTTC. It specifies CSARDNRGPIYEQYF. This chain joins TRBV20-1 and TRBJ2-7; TRBD1 matches at 9 bases. With V trimmed by 3 bases and J by 3 bases, 9 bases remained unmatched. Germline V lookup: CDR1 DFQATT, CDR2 SNEGSKA (reference sequence). CDR3 length: 15 residues.

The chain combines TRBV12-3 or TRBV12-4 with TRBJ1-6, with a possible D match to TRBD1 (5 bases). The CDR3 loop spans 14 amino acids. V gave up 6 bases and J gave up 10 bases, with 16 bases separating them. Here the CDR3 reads CASSPSGGSSPLHF. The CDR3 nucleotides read TGTGCCAGCAGCCCCAGCGGGGGTTCGTCACCCCTCCACTTT.

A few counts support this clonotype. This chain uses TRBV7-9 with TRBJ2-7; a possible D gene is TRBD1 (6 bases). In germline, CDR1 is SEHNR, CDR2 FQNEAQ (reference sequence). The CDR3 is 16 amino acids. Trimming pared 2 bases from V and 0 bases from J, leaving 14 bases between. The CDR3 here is CASSLSAGESSYEQYF. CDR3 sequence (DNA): TGTGCCAGCAGCTTAAGTGCAGGGGAAAGCTCCTACGAGCAGTACTTC. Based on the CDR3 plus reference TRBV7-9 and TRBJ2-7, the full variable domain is DTGVSQNPRHKITKRGQNVTFRCDPISEHNRLYWYRQTLGQGPEFLTYFQNEAQLEKSRLLSDRFSAERPKGSFSTLEIQRTEQGDSAMYLCASSLSAGESSYEQYFGPGTRLTVT.

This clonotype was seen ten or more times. This chain's CDR3 is CASSLTVAGLTDTQYF. The CDR3 nucleotides are TGTGCCAGCAGTTTAACGGTAGCGGGCCTCACAGATACGCAGTATTTT. The chain employs TRBV27 and TRBJ2-3; 7 bases are a match to TRBD2. Germline-derived CDR1 and CDR2 are MNHEY and SMNVEV (reference sequence). The CDR3 is made up of 16 amino acids. Trimming took 2 bases from V and 2 from J; bases not matched to a gene: 7.

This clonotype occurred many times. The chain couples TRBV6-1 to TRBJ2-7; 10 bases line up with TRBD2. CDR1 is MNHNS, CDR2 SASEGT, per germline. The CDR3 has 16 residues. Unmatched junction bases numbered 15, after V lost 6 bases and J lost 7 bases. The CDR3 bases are TGTGCCAGCAGCCAACCCGGGACTAGCGATGTAGGTGAGCAGTACTTC. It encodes CASSQPGTSDVGEQYF.

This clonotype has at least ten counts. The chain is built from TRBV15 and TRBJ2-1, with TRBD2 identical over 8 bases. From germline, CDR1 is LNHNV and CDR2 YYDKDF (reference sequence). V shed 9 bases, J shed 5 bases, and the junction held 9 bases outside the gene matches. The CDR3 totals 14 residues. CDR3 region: CATGRLAPDNEQFF. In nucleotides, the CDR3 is TGTGCCACAGGAAGACTAGCGCCCGACAATGAGCAGTTCTTC.

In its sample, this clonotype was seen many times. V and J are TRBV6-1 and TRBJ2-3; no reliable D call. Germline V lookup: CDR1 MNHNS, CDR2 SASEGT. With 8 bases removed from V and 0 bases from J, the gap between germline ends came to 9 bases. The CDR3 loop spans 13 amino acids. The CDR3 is CASRAHSTDTQYF. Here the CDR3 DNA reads TGTGCCAGCCGAGCACATAGCACAGATACGCAGTATTTT.

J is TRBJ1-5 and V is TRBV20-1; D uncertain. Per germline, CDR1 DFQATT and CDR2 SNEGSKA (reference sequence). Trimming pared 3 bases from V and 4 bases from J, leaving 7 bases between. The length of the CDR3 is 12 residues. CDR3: CSASPGNQPQHF. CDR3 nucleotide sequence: TGCAGTGCTAGCCCCGGTAATCAGCCCCAGCATTTT.

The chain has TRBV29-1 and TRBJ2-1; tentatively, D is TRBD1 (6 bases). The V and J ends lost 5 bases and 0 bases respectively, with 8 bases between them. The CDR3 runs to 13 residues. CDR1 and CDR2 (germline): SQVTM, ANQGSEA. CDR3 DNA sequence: TGCAGCGTTCGGACAGTCTCCTACAATGAGCAGTTCTTC. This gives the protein CSVRTVSYNEQFF.

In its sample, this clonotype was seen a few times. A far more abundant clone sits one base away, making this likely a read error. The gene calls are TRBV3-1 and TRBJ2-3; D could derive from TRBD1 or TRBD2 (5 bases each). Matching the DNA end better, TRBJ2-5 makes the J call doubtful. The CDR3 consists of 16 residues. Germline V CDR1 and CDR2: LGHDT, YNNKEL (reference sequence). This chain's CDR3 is CASSPEERDPPETQYF. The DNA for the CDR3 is TGTGCCAGCAGCCCCGAAGAGAGGGACCCCCCAGAGACCCAGTACTTC.

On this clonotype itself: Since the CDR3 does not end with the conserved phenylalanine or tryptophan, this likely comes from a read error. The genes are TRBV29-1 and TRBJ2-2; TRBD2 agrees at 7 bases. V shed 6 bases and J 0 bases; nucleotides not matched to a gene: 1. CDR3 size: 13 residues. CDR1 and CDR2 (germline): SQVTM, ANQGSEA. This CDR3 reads CSVTSANTGELFS. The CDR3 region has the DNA TGCAGCGTCACTAGCGCGAACACCGGGGAGCTGTTTTCT.

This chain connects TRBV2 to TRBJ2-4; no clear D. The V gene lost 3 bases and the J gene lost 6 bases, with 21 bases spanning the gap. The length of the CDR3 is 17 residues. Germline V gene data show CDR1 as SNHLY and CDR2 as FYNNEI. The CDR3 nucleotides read TGTGCCAGCAGTGAGAACCCCCAAAAGGGATTCCGAAACATTCAGTACTTC. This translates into CASSENPQKGFRNIQYF.

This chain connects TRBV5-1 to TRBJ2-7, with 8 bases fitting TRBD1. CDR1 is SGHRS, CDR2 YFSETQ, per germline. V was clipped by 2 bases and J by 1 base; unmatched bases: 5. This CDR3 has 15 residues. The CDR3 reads CASSFPGQASYEQYF. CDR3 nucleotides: TGCGCCAGCAGCTTCCCGGGACAGGCATCCTACGAGCAGTACTTC.